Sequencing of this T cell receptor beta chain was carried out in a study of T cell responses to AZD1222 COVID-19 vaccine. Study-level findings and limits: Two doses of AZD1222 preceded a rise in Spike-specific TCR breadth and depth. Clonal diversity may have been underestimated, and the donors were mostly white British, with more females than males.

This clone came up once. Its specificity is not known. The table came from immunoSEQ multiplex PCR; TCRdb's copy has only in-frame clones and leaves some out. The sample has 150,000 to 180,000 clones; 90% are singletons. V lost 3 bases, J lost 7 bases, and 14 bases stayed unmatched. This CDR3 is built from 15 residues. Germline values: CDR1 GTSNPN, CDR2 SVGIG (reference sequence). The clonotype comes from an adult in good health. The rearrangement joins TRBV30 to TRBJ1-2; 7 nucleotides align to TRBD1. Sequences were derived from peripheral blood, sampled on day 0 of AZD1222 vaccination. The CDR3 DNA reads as TGTGCCTGGAGCCAACCCTCAGGGGGGTTAAGTGGCTACACCTTC. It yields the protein CAWSQPSGGLSGYTF. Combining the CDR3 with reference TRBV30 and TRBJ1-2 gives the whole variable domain SQTIHQWPATLVQPVGSPLSLECTVEGTSNPNLYWYRQAAGRGLQLLFYSVGIGQISSEVPQNLSASRPQDRQFILSSKKLLLSDSGFYLCAWSQPSGGLSGYTFGSGTRLTVV.